These T cell receptor beta chains were read from a single sample in a study of blood T cell repertoires in COVID-19. Clones were read by immunoSEQ multiplex PCR, and TCRdb kept only the in-frame ones, dropping some. The sample yields about 82,000 clones, 70% to 90% seen once. The specimen sequenced was peripheral blood. The receptors originated from a man older than 75 with active or convalescent COVID-19. Each CDR3 is given with its conserved first and last residue. The D gene is left open where the match is weak. Size is omitted from some rows. Given values are once, few, many or a class for expanded clones.

v_gene	j_gene	abundance	d_gene	CDR3aa	CDR3nt
TRBV28	TRBJ1-6	NA	NA	CASSVPSRPLHF	TGTGCCAGCAGCGTACCGAGTAGACCCCTCCACTTT
TRBV19	TRBJ1-1	few	TRBD1	CASSKDRASTEAFF	TGTGCCAGTAGTAAGGACAGGGCTAGCACTGAAGCTTTCTTT
TRBV30	TRBJ1-1	NA	NA	CAWTREITRNTEAFF	TGTGCCTGGACCCGGGAGATTACTAGGAACACTGAAGCTTTCTTT
TRBV7-2	TRBJ2-2	NA	NA	CASSTTGFGELFF	TGTGCCAGCAGCACGACAGGTTTCGGGGAGCTGTTTTTT
TRBV28	TRBJ1-4	NA	NA	CASLDRANEKLFF	TGTGCCAGCTTGGACAGAGCTAATGAAAAACTGTTTTTT
TRBV6-1	TRBJ2-5	NA	TRBD2	CASSERGLAGGETQYF	TGTGCCAGCAGTGAAAGGGGACTAGCGGGAGGGGAGACCCAGTACTTC
TRBV5-1	TRBJ1-1	NA	NA	CASSFGASEMNTEAFF	TGCGCCAGCAGCTTTGGGGCGTCGGAGATGAACACTGAAGCTTTCTTT
TRBV5-4	TRBJ2-1	NA	NA	CASSSGADGNEQFF	TGTGCCAGCAGCTCGGGTGCCGACGGAAATGAGCAGTTCTTC
TRBV3-1/TRBV3-2	TRBJ1-1	NA	NA	CASSTTTGVGTEAFF	TGTGCCAGCAGCACTACAACGGGGGTCGGCACTGAAGCTTTCTTT
TRBV6-1	TRBJ1-5	NA	NA	CASSEFEGPNQPQHF	TGTGCCAGCAGTGAATTCGAGGGCCCCAATCAGCCCCAGCATTTT
TRBV7-2	TRBJ2-5	NA	TRBD1	CASSLGGGDGETQYF	TGTGCCAGCAGCTTAGGAGGGGGCGACGGGGAGACCCAGTACTTC
TRBV5-1	TRBJ2-5	NA	TRBD2	CASSFSGGAETQYF	TGCGCCAGCAGCTTTAGCGGGGGGGCGGAGACCCAGTACTTC
TRBV9	TRBJ1-3	NA	NA	CASSVGASSGNTIYF	TGTGCCAGCAGCGTAGGTGCCAGCTCTGGAAACACCATATATTTT
TRBV28	TRBJ1-2	NA	NA	CASSFPPDRGGYGYTF	TGTGCCAGCAGTTTCCCCCCAGATAGGGGGGGCTATGGCTACACCTTC
TRBV30	TRBJ2-6	NA	NA	CAWSQASGANVLTF	TGTGCCTGGAGTCAGGCCTCTGGGGCCAACGTCCTGACTTTC
TRBV5-1	TRBJ2-2	NA	NA	CASSLVGETGELFF	TGCGCCAGCAGCTTGGTTGGGGAGACCGGGGAGCTGTTTTTT
TRBV28	TRBJ2-5	NA	TRBD1	CASKDTQGARETQYF	TGTGCCAGCAAAGATACCCAGGGGGCTAGAGAGACCCAGTACTTC
TRBV5-1	TRBJ1-2	NA	NA	CASSFRESNYGYTF	TGCGCCAGCAGCTTCAGGGAATCTAACTATGGCTACACCTTC
TRBV18	TRBJ2-3	NA	NA	CASSERQQAGTDTQYF	TGTGCCAGCTCCGAAAGACAGCAAGCAGGCACAGATACGCAGTATTTT
TRBV19	TRBJ1-2	many	TRBD1	CASSTTNRGRGYTF	TGTGCCAGTAGTACCACGAACAGGGGCCGTGGCTACACCTTC
TRBV30	TRBJ2-4	once	TRBD2	CAWSVRGTSAHIQYF	TGTGCCTGGAGTGTACGGGGGACTAGCGCTCACATTCAGTACTTC
TRBV5-1	TRBJ2-3	NA	NA	CASRSYPGDTQYF	TGCGCCAGCAGATCCTATCCAGGGGATACGCAGTATTTT
TRBV14	TRBJ1-3	NA	NA	CASSQDSQSGNTIYF	TGTGCCAGCAGCCAAGATAGCCAATCTGGAAACACCATATATTTT
TRBV6-6	TRBJ1-6	NA	TRBD1	CASSRTGSDAYNSPLHF	TGTGCCAGCAGTCGGACAGGGAGTGACGCCTATAATTCACCCCTCCACTTT
TRBV5-6	TRBJ1-6	few	NA	CASSLSGFNSPLHF	TGTGCCAGCAGCTTGTCAGGGTTTAATTCACCCCTCCACTTT
TRBV7-6	TRBJ1-6	NA	NA	CASSLDQGDGSPLHF	TGTGCCAGCAGCTTAGACCAGGGCGACGGTTCACCCCTCCACTTT
TRBV9	TRBJ1-2	NA	NA	CASSEIQGNYGYTF	TGTGCCAGCAGCGAAATACAGGGTAACTATGGCTACACCTTC
TRBV7-2	TRBJ2-5	NA	NA	CASTSWGPPITSETQYF	TGTGCCAGCACCTCGTGGGGGCCACCTATCACATCGGAGACCCAGTACTTC
TRBV7-9	TRBJ1-1	NA	NA	CASSPAGDTEAFF	TGTGCCAGCAGCCCGGCAGGGGACACTGAAGCTTTCTTT
TRBV5-1	TRBJ2-5	NA	TRBD1	CASSYVPGQGGRETQYF	TGCGCCAGCAGCTACGTCCCGGGACAGGGGGGGCGAGAGACCCAGTACTTC
TRBV28	TRBJ1-4	NA	NA	CASSLDATGVPISEKLFF	TGTGCCAGCAGTTTAGATGCGACAGGTGTCCCCATAAGTGAAAAACTGTTTTTT
TRBV9	TRBJ2-1	NA	NA	CASSVVPNGDEQFF	TGTGCCAGCAGCGTAGTGCCCAACGGGGATGAGCAGTTCTTC
TRBV10-3	TRBJ1-6	NA	TRBD1	CAIRRGEQGNSPLHF	TGTGCCATCAGGCGAGGGGAACAGGGGAATTCACCCCTCCACTTT
TRBV2	TRBJ1-6	few	NA	CASSEEGSNSPLHF	TGTGCCAGCAGTGAGGAGGGCAGTAATTCACCCCTCCACTTT
TRBV24-1	TRBJ2-1	NA	TRBD2	CATSAPSRGLVNNEQFF	TGTGCCACCAGTGCCCCTTCGCGGGGACTAGTTAACAATGAGCAGTTCTTC
TRBV12-3/TRBV12-4	TRBJ1-2	NA	TRBD1	CASSFNRGRGYTF	TGTGCCAGCAGTTTTAATAGGGGGCGGGGCTACACCTTC
TRBV4-1	TRBJ1-2	NA	NA	CASSQDWGLGYGYTF	TGCGCCAGCAGCCAAGACTGGGGGCTGGGGTATGGCTACACCTTC
TRBV18	TRBJ2-2	NA	TRBD2	CASSPLAGANTGELFF	TGTGCCAGCTCACCACTAGCGGGAGCAAACACCGGGGAGCTGTTTTTT
TRBV3-1/TRBV3-2	TRBJ1-5	NA	NA	CASSLREDYNQPQHF	TGTGCCAGCAGCCTGAGGGAGGACTACAATCAGCCCCAGCATTTT
TRBV9	TRBJ1-6	NA	NA	CASSLSEPPGYNSPLHF	TGTGCCAGCAGCCTATCAGAGCCACCGGGATATAATTCACCCCTCCACTTT
TRBV28	TRBJ1-4	NA	TRBD1	CASSIEQGLGEKLFF	TGTGCCAGCAGTATAGAACAGGGGCTTGGTGAAAAACTGTTTTTT
TRBV9	TRBJ2-1	NA	TRBD2	CASSGLAAQQFF	TGTGCCAGCAGCGGGCTAGCGGCGCAGCAGTTCTTC
TRBV2	TRBJ2-3	NA	TRBD2	CASSPSGGAMDTQYF	TGTGCCAGCAGTCCTAGCGGGGGGGCCATGGATACGCAGTATTTT
TRBV11-2	TRBJ2-5	NA	NA	CASSLGLMETQYF	TGTGCCAGCAGCTTAGGACTAATGGAGACCCAGTACTTC
TRBV7-2	TRBJ1-4	NA	NA	CASSLRPNEKLFF	TGTGCCAGCAGCTTACGTCCTAACGAAAAACTGTTTTTT